These 20 T cell receptor beta chains originate from one sample sequenced in a study of CXCR3-negative and CXCR3-positive naive CD8 T cells. These TCRs' antigens remain unknown. The authors prepared UMI-labeled TRB cDNA libraries by 5' RACE. TCRdb reprocessed the 5' RACE reads and keeps a single row for each CDR3 protein, giving no DNA. This repertoire comprises around 150,000 distinct CDR3 sequences; its ten largest clones make up 0.41%. Study results and limitations: Naive CXCR3-positive cells had TRB CDR3s more hydrophobic than those of CXCR3-negative naive cells.

Sequenced material: naive CXCR3+ CD8+ T cells from blood. Subset denoted: CD45RO-CCR7+CD27+CD95- naive CD8+ T cells expressing CXCR3 (TNR3+). The receptor set was obtained from a human donor in good health. Some clones in this sample may be carry-over from other donors' samples.

V gene TRBV2 combines with J gene TRBJ2-3; as DNA is missing, the TRBD1 call by TCRdb cannot be tested. Germline CDR1 is SNHLY and CDR2 is FYNNEI. The CDR3 length is 13 residues. CDR3 protein: CASAGTDTDTQYF.

V and J are TRBV9 and TRBJ2-5; TCRdb picks TRBD2, but there is no DNA to check that call. The length of the CDR3 is 15 residues. CDR1 is SGDLS, CDR2 YYNGEE, per germline. CDR3 region: CASSDAGLTQEAQYF.

The V and J genes are TRBV24-1 and TRBJ2-1. The germline V gene encodes CDR1 KGHDR and CDR2 SFDVKD. The CDR3 contains 13 residues. The CDR3 sequence is CATSDLPSNEQFF.

This chain uses TRBV29-1 with TRBJ2-7; as DNA is missing, the TRBD2 call by TCRdb cannot be tested. CDR1 and CDR2 from the germline V gene are SQVTM and ANQGSEA. The CDR3 loop spans 13 amino acids. This CDR3 is CSLLLAGVEEQYF.

This chain joins TRBV29-1 and TRBJ2-3; TCRdb names TRBD2, which stays unverified in the absence of DNA. The V gene's germline CDR1 is SQVTM and CDR2 ANQGSEA. The CDR3 is 20 amino acids. The chain's CDR3 is CSVEESASVHHRRFTDTQYF.

J is TRBJ2-7 and V is TRBV7-9; TCRdb calls TRBD2, which cannot be checked without DNA. The CDR3 length is 15 residues. Germline lookup yields CDR1 SEHNR and CDR2 FQNEAQ (reference sequence). The CDR3 loop is CASSPPGPPEGRQYF.

The chain joins TRBV25-1 to TRBJ2-1; without DNA, the TCRdb call of TRBD2 cannot be checked. CDR1 is MGHDK, CDR2 SYGVNS, per germline. This CDR3 comprises 12 residues. The CDR3 here is CASSEASGKQFF.

The rearrangement links TRBV5-5 to TRBJ2-3; the D gene TCRdb calls, TRBD2, cannot be checked with no DNA. The CDR3 is made up of 15 amino acids. Germline loops: CDR1 SGHKS, CDR2 YYEKEE (reference sequence). The CDR3 region is CASSLWDFHTDTQYF.

The chain recombines TRBV15 with TRBJ2-7; TCRdb lists TRBD1, though no DNA is available to test this call. The CDR3 has 18 residues. CDR1 is LNHNV, CDR2 YYDKDF, per germline (reference sequence). The CDR3 is CATSRFGQGEGMAYEQYF.

The chain recombines TRBV28 with TRBJ2-1; checking the TCRdb D call of TRBD2 is not possible without DNA. The length of the CDR3 is 18 residues. Germline V gene lookup returns CDR1 MDHEN and CDR2 SYDVKM. CDR3 loop: CASSLRDWQNSSYNEQFF.

The rearrangement uses TRBV7-9 and TRBJ2-7. The CDR3 spans 13 residues. Germline CDR1 and CDR2: SEHNR and FQNEAQ (reference sequence). This CDR3 reads CASSIGVSYEQYF.

This chain's CDR3 is CASRSSGNQPQHF. J is TRBJ1-5 and V is TRBV28. The CDR3 runs 13 residues. Per germline, CDR1 MDHEN and CDR2 SYDVKM. Full variable domain (rest looked up from reference TRBV28 and TRBJ1-5): DVKVTQSSRYLVKRTGEKVFLECVQDMDHENMFWYRQDPGLGLRLIYFSYDVKMKEKGDIPEGYSVSREKKERFSLILESASTNQTSMYLCASRSSGNQPQHFGDGTRLSIL.

The CDR3 reads CASRKSGRVEDTQYF. The V gene is TRBV12-3 or TRBV12-4, the J gene TRBJ2-3; TCRdb lists TRBD2, though no DNA is available to test this call. The CDR3 is 15 amino acids.

The chain couples TRBV11-2 to TRBJ2-3; TCRdb's D gene call, TRBD1, goes unchecked for lack of DNA. This CDR3 contains 14 residues. CDR1 SGHAT and CDR2 FQNNGV come from the germline V gene. The CDR3 reads CASSLITGEDTQYF.

CDR3 loop: CASSYLGGPGDFF. The chain carries TRBV27 and TRBJ1-1; TCRdb's D call, TRBD1, is unchecked because there is no DNA. The CDR3 contains 13 residues. CDR1 is MNHEY and CDR2 is SMNVEV in the germline V gene (reference sequence).

The V call is TRBV4-3, the J call TRBJ2-1. Germline V gene sequence: CDR1 LGHNA, CDR2 YSLEER. The CDR3 spans 14 residues. CDR3 in amino acids: CASSQVLAANEQFF.

The J gene is TRBJ2-1, the V gene TRBV28. This CDR3 spans 13 amino acids. Germline lookup yields CDR1 MDHEN and CDR2 SYDVKM. The CDR3 sequence: CASSYDSDNEQFF.

V gene TRBV2 combines with J gene TRBJ2-2. CDR1 is SNHLY and CDR2 is FYNNEI in the germline V gene. The CDR3 runs to 11 residues. CDR3 region: CASQPPGELFF.

The genes are TRBV29-1 and TRBJ1-5; the D gene TCRdb calls, TRBD1, cannot be checked with no DNA. This CDR3 region has 12 residues. The germline CDR1 and CDR2 sequences are SQVTM and ANQGSEA. Here the CDR3 reads CSARQGTQPQHF.

The V call is TRBV12-3 or TRBV12-4, the J call TRBJ1-2; absent DNA, TCRdb's TRBD1 call cannot be checked. The CDR3 is 15 residues long. The CDR3 protein is CASSLFMDSPYGYTF.